Each of the 28 T cell receptor beta chains below was sequenced from the same sample in a study of post-analysis software for immune sequencing data. Study-wide results and limits: TRBV5-6, TRBV5-1 and TRBV20-1 belonged to a set of roughly 5 TRBV segments that were more frequent in patients than controls.

No antigen is known for these receptors. Unique molecular identifiers tagged the TCR beta cDNA libraries. TCRdb reprocessed the PCR reads via MiXCR and lists one record per CDR3 protein. The sample lists roughly 200,000 distinct CDR3 sequences; approximately 29% were seen once. The specimen sequenced was blood. These receptors originate from a girl under 18 with multiple sclerosis.

As to this clonotype: Given a much more abundant clone one base away, this may be a read error. CDR3 DNA sequence: TGTGCCAGCAGCCAAGCTCTCAATGAGCAGTTCTTC. Protein sequence: CASSQALNEQFF. V is TRBV14 and J is TRBJ2-1; no definite D call. This CDR3 comprises 12 residues. V dropped 1 base and J dropped 6 bases, with 4 bases sitting between them. In germline, CDR1 is SGHDN, CDR2 FVKESK.

The V call is TRBV20-1, the J call TRBJ2-1; 8 positions agree with TRBD1. The V gene end was trimmed by 0 bases and the J gene end by 8 bases; junction bases not matched to a gene: 9. Germline V gene sequence: CDR1 DFQATT, CDR2 SNEGSKA (reference sequence). The CDR3 is 15 residues long. The CDR3 DNA reads as TGCAGTGCTAGAGAACCGACAGGGGCCCCAGATGAGCAGTTCTTC. Translation gives CSAREPTGAPDEQFF.

CDR3 sequence reads: CASRRGSRTSDTQYF. The CDR3 DNA reads TGTGCCAGCAGGAGGGGCTCACGAACTTCAGATACGCAGTATTTT. The chain couples TRBV11-2 to TRBJ2-3; possibly TRBD1 or TRBD2 for D (5 bases each). CDR1 is SGHAT and CDR2 is FQNNGV in the germline V gene. V was pared by 6 bases and J by 4 bases, with 17 bases between. This CDR3 comprises 15 residues.

This clonotype was observed a handful of times. The V call is TRBV20-1, the J call TRBJ1-1, with unresolved D. Trimming removed 0 bases at V and 1 base at J, with 12 bases between. The CDR3 is made up of 15 amino acids. CDR1 and CDR2 (germline): DFQATT, SNEGSKA (reference sequence). CDR3 in DNA: TGCAGTGCTAGAGATAGGACCCCGAAGAACACTGAAGCTTTCTTT. Translating gives CSARDRTPKNTEAFF.

This clonotype appeared a few times. The chain uses TRBV5-1 and TRBJ2-1, with D possibly being TRBD2 (5 bases). V was shortened by 3 bases and J by 0 bases, with 7 bases between the two germline ends. The CDR3 runs to 14 residues. Germline-derived CDR1 and CDR2 are SGHRS and YFSETQ. CDR3 loop: CASSSGDSYNEQFF. DNA for the CDR3: TGCGCCAGCAGCTCCGGGGACTCCTACAATGAGCAGTTCTTC.

For this clonotype: This may be a read error, as it is one base from a much larger clone. The chain is built from TRBV15 and TRBJ2-4; 8 bases match TRBD1. V shed 4 bases, J shed 0 bases, and the junction held 5 bases outside the gene matches. Germline V gene sequence: CDR1 LNHNV, CDR2 YYDKDF (reference sequence). There are 16 residues in the CDR3. This CDR3 reads CATSIDRGPAKNIQYF. The CDR3 region has the DNA TGTGCCACCAGCATAGACAGGGGACCAGCCAAAAACATTCAGTACTTC.

This clonotype was recorded at least ten times. At one end, the junction sequence differs from germline, possibly due to a read error. The chain has TRBV20-1 and TRBJ2-7; tentative D call: TRBD2 (6 bases). Per germline, CDR1 DFQATT and CDR2 SNEGSKA (reference sequence). There are 14 residues in the CDR3. CDR3 coding DNA: TGCAGTGCCAGAGGTAGTAGCGGCTCCTACGAGCAGTACTTC. This sequence encodes CSARGSSGSYEQYF.

This clonotype was observed a handful of times. The rearrangement joins TRBV2 to TRBJ2-2; 8 bases fit TRBD2. Germline lookup yields CDR1 SNHLY and CDR2 FYNNEI. The CDR3 is made up of 13 amino acids. Trimming at V came to 4 bases and at J to 5 bases, leaving 0 bases not matched to a gene. The CDR3 loop is CASSVAGTGELFF. In DNA, the CDR3 is TGTGCCAGCAGTGTAGCGGGGACCGGGGAGCTGTTTTTT.

This clonotype turned up a few times. This chain uses TRBV12-3 or TRBV12-4 with TRBJ1-1, with a tentative D call TRBD1 (5 bases). V gave up 5 bases and J gave up 1 base, with 17 bases separating them. The CDR3 length is 16 residues. The CDR3 protein is CASSHLAGKGNTEAFF. CDR3 sequence (DNA): TGTGCCAGCAGTCACCTCGCAGGGAAGGGGAACACTGAAGCTTTCTTT.

This clonotype has a count of ten or more. This rearrangement joins TRBV6-5 to TRBJ2-5; 7 nucleotides agree with TRBD1. V lost 5 bases and J lost 7; bases outside the gene matches: 13. CDR1 is MNHEY and CDR2 is SVGAGI in the germline V gene. This CDR3 spans 15 amino acids. CDR3 DNA sequence: TGTGCCAGCAGTACCCAACCAGGTCGACAGGGGACCCAGTACTTC. Translation gives CASSTQPGRQGTQYF.

Ten or more counts support this clonotype. This chain joins TRBV29-1 and TRBJ2-7; D is perhaps TRBD2 (5 bases). With 7 bases removed from V and 5 bases from J, the gap between germline ends came to 9 bases. Looked up from germline, CDR1 is SQVTM and CDR2 is ANQGSEA. The CDR3 is 10 amino acids. The CDR3 DNA reads TGCAGCGCCCACGGGGACGAGCAGTACTTC. Its protein product is CSAHGDEQYF.

This clonotype has more than one count but fewer than ten. The rearrangement uses TRBV6-1 and TRBJ1-2; 8 bases agree with TRBD1. The V segment lost 5 bases and the J segment 6 bases; nucleotides outside the gene matches: 8. Per germline, CDR1 MNHNS and CDR2 SASEGT. The CDR3 is 14 residues long. CDR3 DNA: TGTGCCAGCAGTCAGACCCAACAGGGGGATGGCTACACCTTC. Translation gives CASSQTQQGDGYTF.

The table lists this clonotype with many counts. This chain uses TRBV20-1 with TRBJ2-7; D is perhaps TRBD2 (6 bases). The germline CDR1 and CDR2 sequences are DFQATT and SNEGSKA (reference sequence). This CDR3 spans 13 amino acids. Trimming stripped 5 bases from V and 3 bases from J, with 14 bases between. The CDR3 loop reads CSAPGTSGYEQYF. CDR3 sequence (DNA): TGCAGTGCTCCCGGGACTTCTGGCTACGAGCAGTACTTC.

The gene calls are TRBV2 and TRBJ1-2; 7 positions agree with TRBD1. The CDR3 is made up of 13 amino acids. CDR1 is SNHLY and CDR2 is FYNNEI in the germline V gene. J gave up 6 bases and V 4 bases, and 5 bases lay outside the gene matches. As DNA, the CDR3 is TGTGCCAGCAGTGCCAGGGGGGCCCATGGCTACACCTTC. Amino acids: CASSARGAHGYTF.

This clonotype was seen repeatedly, ten times or more. V gene TRBV28 combines with J gene TRBJ2-7, with 13 bases matching TRBD2. The V gene end was trimmed by 6 bases and the J gene end by 1 base; junction bases not matched to a gene: 6. The CDR3 totals 16 residues. Germline V lookup: CDR1 MDHEN, CDR2 SYDVKM. The chain's CDR3 is CASRLAGLAGSYEQYF. Here the CDR3 DNA reads TGTGCCAGCAGACTCGCGGGACTAGCGGGATCCTACGAGCAGTACTTC. The whole variable domain, filled in from reference TRBV28 and TRBJ2-7, reads DVKVTQSSRYLVKRTGEKVFLECVQDMDHENMFWYRQDPGLGLRLIYFSYDVKMKEKGDIPEGYSVSREKKERFSLILESASTNQTSMYLCASRLAGLAGSYEQYFGPGTRLTVT.

CDR3 protein: CSGGRGSAEAFF. CDR3 nucleotides: TGCAGCGGGGGGAGGGGATCGGCTGAAGCTTTCTTT. The chain recombines TRBV29-1 with TRBJ1-1, with TRBD1 as a possible D gene (5 bases). V lost 7 bases to trimming and J lost 6 bases, with 15 bases between them. CDR3 length: 12 amino acids. Germline V CDR1 and CDR2: SQVTM, ANQGSEA.

The chain combines TRBV18 with TRBJ1-6; no clear D gene. This CDR3 has 14 residues. The V gene's germline CDR1 is KGHSH and CDR2 LQKENI. V was trimmed by 2 bases and J by 9 bases, leaving 11 bases between them. The CDR3 DNA is TGTGCCAGCTCACCATCCCCGGGAGTTTCACCCCTCCACTTT. This translates into CASSPSPGVSPLHF.

This clonotype has only one observation. A much bigger clone sits one base away, suggesting this may be a read error. V is TRBV12-3 or TRBV12-4 and J is TRBJ2-3, with D hard to call. V was shortened by 1 base and J by 10 bases, with 6 bases between the two germline ends. The CDR3 is 11 amino acids. As DNA, the CDR3 is TGTGCCAGCAGTTTAGAAAGGGCGCAGTATTTT. Protein sequence: CASSLERAQYF.

The chain combines TRBV13 with TRBJ2-3; 7 nucleotides match TRBD2. J was trimmed by 2 bases and V by 3 bases; bases with no gene match: 20. This CDR3 comprises 20 residues. Germline CDR1 is PRHDT and CDR2 is FYEKMQ (reference sequence). CDR3 sequence reads: CASSFGRLAEAEVLTDTQYF. The CDR3 nucleotides read TGTGCCAGCAGCTTTGGGCGGCTAGCGGAGGCCGAAGTTCTCACAGATACGCAGTATTTT.

This clonotype was observed a few times. The CDR3 sequence is CASSRDRDFGYTF. In DNA, the CDR3 is TGTGCCAGCAGCCGCGACAGGGATTTTGGCTACACCTTC. V gene TRBV6-6 combines with J gene TRBJ1-2; 7 bases are a match to TRBD1. Per germline, CDR1 MNHNY and CDR2 SVGAGI (reference sequence). This CDR3 is 13 amino acids long. The trim removed 6 bases at V and 7 bases at J, leaving 8 bases unmatched.

This clonotype was counted at least ten times. The gene calls are TRBV7-9 and TRBJ1-2, with D unresolved. Trimming took 0 bases from V and 2 from J, leaving 7 bases between them. This CDR3 region has 14 residues. Germline V CDR1 and CDR2: SEHNR, FQNEAQ (reference sequence). The CDR3 sequence is CASSLAGGNYGYTF. CDR3 coding DNA: TGTGCCAGCAGCTTAGCGGGAGGGAACTATGGCTACACCTTC.

This clonotype was counted at least ten times. The gene calls are TRBV4-2 and TRBJ2-7; D gene unclear. Germline V lookup: CDR1 LGHNA, CDR2 YNFKEQ. V was shortened by 0 bases and J by 4 bases, with 13 bases between the two germline ends. This CDR3 has 15 residues. The CDR3 spells CASSQDLGSLYEQYF. CDR3 in DNA: TGTGCCAGCAGCCAAGATCTGGGCAGCCTATACGAGCAGTACTTC.

The chain links TRBV9 to TRBJ2-1, with 9 bases lining up with TRBD1. Germline V gene sequence: CDR1 SGDLS, CDR2 YYNGEE. V was pared by 0 bases and J by 5 bases, with 6 bases of the junction left unmatched. There are 16 residues in the CDR3. In nucleotides, the CDR3 is TGTGCCAGCAGCGTAGCGGTGACAGGGGGACACAATGAGCAGTTCTTC. Protein: CASSVAVTGGHNEQFF.

This clonotype turned up a few times. The chain links TRBV28 to TRBJ1-5, with 8 bases that match TRBD1. The CDR3 sequence is 17 residues long. CDR1 is MDHEN and CDR2 is SYDVKM in the germline V gene. V shed 3 bases and J 1 base; nucleotides not matched to a gene: 8. CDR3 sequence reads: CASSFWQGAKSNQPQHF. The CDR3 bases are TGTGCCAGCAGTTTCTGGCAGGGGGCTAAGAGCAATCAGCCCCAGCATTTT.

On this clonotype itself: A clone one base away is much larger, so this may be a read error. The rearrangement uses TRBV20-1 and TRBJ2-7; D ambiguous. Germline V lookup: CDR1 DFQATT, CDR2 SNEGSKA (reference sequence). This CDR3 has 13 amino acids. The CDR3 nucleotides are TGCAATGCCTTATCGGCACAGAAGGACGAGCAGTACTTC. This translates into CNALSAQKDEQYF.

This clonotype has only a few counts. The V gene is TRBV12-3 or TRBV12-4, the J gene TRBJ2-1; 7 nucleotides line up with TRBD1. The CDR3 consists of 16 residues. The V segment lost 6 bases and the J segment 0 bases; nucleotides outside the gene matches: 8. The CDR3 sequence: CASRSTGLGSYNEQFF. The CDR3 nucleotides are TGTGCCAGCAGGTCGACAGGGCTCGGCTCCTACAATGAGCAGTTCTTC.

This clonotype was seen many times. The chain uses TRBV7-2 and TRBJ1-5; 7 bases map to TRBD1. This CDR3 has 16 amino acids. J lost 1 base, V lost 6 bases, and 9 bases had no gene match. Germline CDR1 is SGHTA and CDR2 is FQGNSA. Written as DNA, the CDR3 is TGTGCCAGCAGGAAGGGACAGACCCTAAGCAATCAGCCCCAGCATTTT. This encodes CASRKGQTLSNQPQHF. The full variable domain, with the rest looked up from reference TRBV7-2 and TRBJ1-5, is GAGVSQSPSNKVTEKGKDVELRCDPISGHTALYWYRQSLGQGLEFLIYFQGNSAPDKSGLPSDRFSAERTGGSVSTLTIQRTQQEDSAVYLCASRKGQTLSNQPQHFGDGTRLSIL.

In its sample, this clonotype was seen many times. The chain couples TRBV28 to TRBJ2-5; D uncertain. Deletions cut 1 base from V and 3 bases from J, with 3 bases between. Germline V gives CDR1 MDHEN, CDR2 SYDVKM. The CDR3 covers 12 residues. The DNA for the CDR3 is TGTGCCAGCAGTTTATTAGAAGAGACCCAGTACTTC. This gives the protein CASSLLEETQYF. The full variable domain, with the rest looked up from reference TRBV28 and TRBJ2-5, is DVKVTQSSRYLVKRTGEKVFLECVQDMDHENMFWYRQDPGLGLRLIYFSYDVKMKEKGDIPEGYSVSREKKERFSLILESASTNQTSMYLCASSLLEETQYFGPGTRLLVL.